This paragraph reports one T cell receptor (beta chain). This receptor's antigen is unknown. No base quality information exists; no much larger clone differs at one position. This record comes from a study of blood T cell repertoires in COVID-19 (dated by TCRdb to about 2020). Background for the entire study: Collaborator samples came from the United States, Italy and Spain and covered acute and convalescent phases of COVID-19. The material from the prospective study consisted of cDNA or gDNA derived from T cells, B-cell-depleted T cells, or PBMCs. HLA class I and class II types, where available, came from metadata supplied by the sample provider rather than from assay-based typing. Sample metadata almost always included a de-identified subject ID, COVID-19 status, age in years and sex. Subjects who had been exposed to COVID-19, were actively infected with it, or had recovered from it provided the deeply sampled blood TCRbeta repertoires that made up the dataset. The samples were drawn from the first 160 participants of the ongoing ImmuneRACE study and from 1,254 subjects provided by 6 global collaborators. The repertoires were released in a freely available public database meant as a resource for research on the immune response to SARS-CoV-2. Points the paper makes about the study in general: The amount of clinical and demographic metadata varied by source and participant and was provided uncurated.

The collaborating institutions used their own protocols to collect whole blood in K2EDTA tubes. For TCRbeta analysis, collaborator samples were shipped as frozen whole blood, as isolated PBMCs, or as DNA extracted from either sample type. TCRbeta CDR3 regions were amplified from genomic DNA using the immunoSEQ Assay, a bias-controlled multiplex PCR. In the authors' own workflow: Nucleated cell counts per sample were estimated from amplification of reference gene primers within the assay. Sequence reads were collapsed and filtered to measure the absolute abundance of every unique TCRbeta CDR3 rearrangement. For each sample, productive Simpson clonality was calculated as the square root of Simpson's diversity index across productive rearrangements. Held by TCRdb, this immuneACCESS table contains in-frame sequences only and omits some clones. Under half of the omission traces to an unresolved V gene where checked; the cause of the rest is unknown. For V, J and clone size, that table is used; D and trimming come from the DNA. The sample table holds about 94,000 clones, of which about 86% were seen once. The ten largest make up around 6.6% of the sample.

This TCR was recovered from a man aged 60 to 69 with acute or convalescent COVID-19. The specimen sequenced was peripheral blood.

This receptor has the CDR3 CASSQAPQGGNTGELFF. At the DNA level, the sequence is TGCGCCAGCAGCCAAGCGCCGCAGGGGGGGAACACCGGGGAGCTGTTTTTT. The chain was built from TRBV4-3 and TRBJ2-2; possibly the D gene is TRBD1, per 7 matching bases. The junction carries 13 bases between V and J, which are trimmed by 1 base and 1 base respectively. The CDR3 covers 17 residues, taking in both the cysteine and the phenylalanine. Here the CDR3 DNA is all that survives: 51 bases in frame from base 1. The germline V gene specifies LGHNA as CDR1 and YSLEER as CDR2.